This is a list of T cell receptor beta chains from one sample in a study of T cell responses to AZD1222 COVID-19 vaccine. Measured with immunoSEQ multiplex PCR; TCRdb has only the in-frame clones, and not every one. Of 110,000 to 150,000 clones listed, roughly nine tenths were seen once; the top ten hold around 1.5%. The source material was peripheral blood, sampled on day 0 of AZD1222 vaccination. These receptors originate from an adult in good health. CDR3s include the opening cysteine and the closing phenylalanine or tryptophan. The D gene is left open where the match is weak. A clone size is listed for some rows: how often the clone was seen (once, few, many), or a class if it is expanded.

abundance: -
v_gene: TRBV7-8
d_gene: -
len: 11
j_gene: TRBJ2-1
CDR3aa: CASSPIDEQFF
CDR3nt: TGTGCCAGCAGCCCAATAGATGAGCAGTTCTTC

abundance: -
v_gene: TRBV24-1
d_gene: TRBD1
len: 16
j_gene: TRBJ2-2
CDR3aa: CATSGLTGVGTGELFF
CDR3nt: TGTGCCACCAGTGGCCTGACAGGGGTAGGCACCGGGGAGCTGTTTTTT

abundance: -
v_gene: TRBV2
d_gene: -
len: 11
j_gene: TRBJ1-1
CDR3aa: CASSEFGEAFF
CDR3nt: TGTGCCAGCAGTGAATTTGGTGAAGCTTTCTTT

abundance: -
v_gene: TRBV5-1
d_gene: -
len: 16
j_gene: TRBJ1-1
CDR3aa: CASSLGSVGGAGEAFF
CDR3nt: TGCGCCAGCAGCTTGGGGAGTGTTGGTGGTGCGGGTGAAGCTTTCTTT

abundance: once
v_gene: TRBV5-4
d_gene: TRBD1
len: 16
j_gene: TRBJ1-2
CDR3aa: CASSPRGQGMNYGYTF
CDR3nt: TGTGCCAGCAGCCCAAGGGGACAGGGGATGAACTATGGCTACACCTTC

abundance: -
v_gene: TRBV6-5
d_gene: -
len: 15
j_gene: TRBJ1-1
CDR3aa: CASSYGRQGNTEAFF
CDR3nt: TGTGCCAGCAGTTACGGTCGCCAGGGGAACACTGAAGCTTTCTTT

abundance: -
v_gene: TRBV19
d_gene: -
len: 15
j_gene: TRBJ1-5
CDR3aa: CASSWDAWGNQPQHF
CDR3nt: TGTGCCAGTAGTTGGGACGCCTGGGGAAATCAGCCCCAGCATTTT

abundance: -
v_gene: TRBV5-1
d_gene: -
len: 12
j_gene: TRBJ1-2
CDR3aa: CASSQGNYGYTF
CDR3nt: TGCGCCAGCAGTCAGGGTAACTATGGCTACACCTTC

abundance: -
v_gene: TRBV7-9
d_gene: -
len: 14
j_gene: TRBJ2-1
CDR3aa: CASERTGSYNEQFF
CDR3nt: TGTGCCAGCGAACGGACTGGGTCCTACAATGAGCAGTTCTTC

abundance: -
v_gene: TRBV15
d_gene: -
len: 18
j_gene: TRBJ1-2
CDR3aa: CATSRDLGGDRSHYGYTF
CDR3nt: TGTGCCACCAGCAGAGATTTGGGGGGAGACAGGTCTCACTATGGCTACACCTTC

abundance: once
v_gene: TRBV19
d_gene: -
len: 14
j_gene: TRBJ2-7
CDR3aa: CASSTRGPGREQYF
CDR3nt: TGTGCCAGTAGTACCCGGGGTCCAGGTCGCGAGCAGTACTTC

abundance: -
v_gene: TRBV6-2/TRBV6-3
d_gene: -
len: 12
j_gene: TRBJ1-2
CDR3aa: CASSYRGYGYTF
CDR3nt: TGTGCCAGCAGTTACAGGGGGTATGGCTACACCTTC

abundance: -
v_gene: TRBV6-5
d_gene: -
len: 15
j_gene: TRBJ1-4
CDR3aa: CASRTTGLPPEKLFF
CDR3nt: TGTGCCAGCAGGACAACAGGCCTCCCCCCGGAAAAACTGTTTTTT

abundance: -
v_gene: TRBV18
d_gene: TRBD1
len: 16
j_gene: TRBJ1-2
CDR3aa: CASSLSRDRDIWGYTF
CDR3nt: TGTGCCAGCTCATTGTCCCGGGACAGGGACATTTGGGGCTACACCTTC

abundance: -
v_gene: TRBV14
d_gene: TRBD1
len: 14
j_gene: TRBJ2-4
CDR3aa: CASSPGTGTDIQYF
CDR3nt: TGTGCCAGCAGCCCCGGGACAGGGACGGACATTCAGTACTTC

abundance: -
v_gene: TRBV29-1
d_gene: -
len: 10
j_gene: TRBJ2-1
CDR3aa: CSGDYNEQFF
CDR3nt: TGCAGCGGAGACTACAATGAGCAGTTCTTC

abundance: -
v_gene: TRBV5-1
d_gene: -
len: 16
j_gene: TRBJ2-2
CDR3aa: CASSLGQGIIAGELFF
CDR3nt: TGCGCCAGCAGCTTAGGTCAGGGTATCATCGCCGGGGAGCTGTTTTTT

abundance: -
v_gene: TRBV2
d_gene: TRBD1
len: 19
j_gene: TRBJ1-5
CDR3aa: CASTGDRANPKVLNQPQHF
CDR3nt: TGTGCCAGCACCGGGGACAGGGCAAATCCCAAGGTCCTCAATCAGCCCCAGCATTTT

abundance: -
v_gene: TRBV9
d_gene: -
len: 15
j_gene: TRBJ1-6
CDR3aa: CASSVGQAHNSPLHF
CDR3nt: TGTGCCAGCAGCGTAGGGCAGGCCCATAATTCACCCCTCCACTTT

abundance: -
v_gene: TRBV11-2
d_gene: TRBD1
len: 13
j_gene: TRBJ1-2
CDR3aa: CASSSDRGYGYTF
CDR3nt: TGTGCCAGCAGCTCAGACAGGGGATATGGCTACACCTTC

abundance: -
v_gene: TRBV11-2
d_gene: -
len: 14
j_gene: TRBJ1-6
CDR3aa: CASSSQVINSPLHF
CDR3nt: TGTGCCAGCAGCTCCCAGGTTATTAATTCACCCCTCCACTTT

abundance: -
v_gene: TRBV7-6
d_gene: -
len: 14
j_gene: TRBJ1-3
CDR3aa: CASSRGTQGNTIYF
CDR3nt: TGTGCCAGCAGCCGGGGCACTCAGGGAAACACCATATATTTT

abundance: -
v_gene: TRBV4-2
d_gene: TRBD1
len: 16
j_gene: TRBJ1-2
CDR3aa: CASSQGPDREVDGYTF
CDR3nt: TGTGCCAGCAGCCAAGGGCCCGACAGGGAGGTGGATGGCTACACCTTC

abundance: -
v_gene: TRBV7-8
d_gene: -
len: 14
j_gene: TRBJ1-5
CDR3aa: CASSSWGGNQPQHF
CDR3nt: TGTGCCAGCAGCTCGTGGGGGGGAAATCAGCCCCAGCATTTT

abundance: -
v_gene: TRBV27
d_gene: -
len: 13
j_gene: TRBJ1-1
CDR3aa: CASSLRGNTEAFF
CDR3nt: TGTGCCAGCAGTTTAAGAGGGAACACTGAAGCTTTCTTT

abundance: -
v_gene: TRBV5-1
d_gene: TRBD1
len: 17
j_gene: TRBJ1-3
CDR3aa: CASSLAPTGASGNTIYF
CDR3nt: TGCGCCAGCAGCTTGGCCCCAACAGGGGCCAGTGGAAACACCATATATTTT

abundance: once
v_gene: TRBV7-3
d_gene: TRBD2
len: 18
j_gene: TRBJ2-5
CDR3aa: CASSLTPSRAGSTETQYF
CDR3nt: TGTGCCAGCAGCTTAACCCCCAGCCGAGCGGGAAGTACAGAGACCCAGTACTTC

abundance: once
v_gene: TRBV29-1
d_gene: -
len: 13
j_gene: TRBJ1-3
CDR3aa: CSVVRDSGNTIYF
CDR3nt: TGCAGCGTTGTCAGGGACTCTGGAAACACCATATATTTT

abundance: -
v_gene: TRBV3-1/TRBV3-2
d_gene: -
len: 14
j_gene: TRBJ2-7
CDR3aa: CASSPGTRSYEQYF
CDR3nt: TGTGCCAGCAGCCCGGGGACTCGCTCCTACGAGCAGTACTTC